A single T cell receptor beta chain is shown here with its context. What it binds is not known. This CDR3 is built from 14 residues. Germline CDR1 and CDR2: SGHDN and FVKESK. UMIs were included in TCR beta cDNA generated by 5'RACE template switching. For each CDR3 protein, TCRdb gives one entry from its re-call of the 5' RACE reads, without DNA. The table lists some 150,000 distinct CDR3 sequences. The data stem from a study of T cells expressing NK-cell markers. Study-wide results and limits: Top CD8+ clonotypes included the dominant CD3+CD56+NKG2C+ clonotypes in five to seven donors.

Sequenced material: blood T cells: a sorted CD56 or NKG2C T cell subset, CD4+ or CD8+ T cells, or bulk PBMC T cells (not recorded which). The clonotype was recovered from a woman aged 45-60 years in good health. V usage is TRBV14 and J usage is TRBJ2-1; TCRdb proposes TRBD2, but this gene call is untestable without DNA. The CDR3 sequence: CASSPLAGLDEQFF.